The clone carrying this T cell receptor (beta chain) occurred once. The data were taken from a study of blood T cell repertoires in COVID-19. This CDR3 is built from 15 residues. V was pared by 5 bases and J by 0 bases, with 13 bases between. The germline CDR1 and CDR2 sequences are LNHDA and SQIVND (reference sequence). This table comes from immunoSEQ multiplex PCR, and its TCRdb copy is limited to in-frame clones, with some not included. In the table there are 170,000 or so clones, approximately 88% of which are singletons. This sequence was found in a woman aged 18-29 years who had recovered from COVID-19. The sequencing input was PBMCs or T cells enriched from blood (not recorded which). J is TRBJ1-1 and V is TRBV19; D ambiguous. CDR3 in DNA: TGTGCCAGTAGTTCATACGGAGAAATGAACACTGAAGCTTTCTTT. Translated: CASSSYGEMNTEAFF.